What follows are 7 T cell receptor beta chains derived from one specimen sequenced in a study of breast tumors, draining lymph nodes, adjacent tissues. TCRdb analysed the multiplex PCR reads with MiXCR anew, one entry per CDR3 protein. The table lists some 250,000 distinct CDR3 sequences, nearly 35% of them singletons. Samples came from axillary lymph nodes draining the breast cancer. The specimen sequenced was axillary lymph node tissue. The receptor set was obtained from a female donor with breast cancer. Some clones in this sample may be carry-over from other donors' samples.

This clonotype was observed many times. The chain couples TRBV7-2 to TRBJ2-1; D ambiguous. Deletions cut 3 bases from V and 5 bases from J, with 11 bases between. The CDR3 covers 14 residues. Germline CDR1 is SGHTA and CDR2 is FQGNSA. CDR3 in amino acids: CASSLSRADNEQFF. CDR3 bases: TGTGCCAGCAGCTTGTCTCGGGCGGACAATGAGCAGTTCTTC.

This chain links TRBV28 with TRBJ2-7; D is ambiguous. V was clipped by 5 bases and J by 2 bases, with 10 bases between them. CDR3 length: 13 amino acids. Germline V gene data show CDR1 as MDHEN and CDR2 as SYDVKM. CDR3 nucleotide sequence: TGTGCCAGCAGTCAGACCGTTCCCTACGAGCAGTACTTC. Amino acids: CASSQTVPYEQYF. Combining the CDR3 with reference TRBV28 and TRBJ2-7 gives the whole variable domain DVKVTQSSRYLVKRTGEKVFLECVQDMDHENMFWYRQDPGLGLRLIYFSYDVKMKEKGDIPEGYSVSREKKERFSLILESASTNQTSMYLCASSQTVPYEQYFGPGTRLTVT.

The rearrangement joins TRBV7-3 to TRBJ2-5; 8 bases are a match to TRBD2. This CDR3 region has 15 residues. The J segment lost 5 bases and the V segment lost 2 bases, leaving 7 bases of the junction unmatched. CDR1 SGHTA and CDR2 FQGTGA come from the germline V gene. The CDR3 protein is CASSLSGGGGETQYF. In DNA form, the CDR3 reads TGTGCCAGCAGCTTATCTGGGGGCGGGGGGGAGACCCAGTACTTC.

This clonotype was observed at least ten times. This sequence joins TRBV9 and TRBJ2-2, with D unclear. Germline lookup yields CDR1 SGDLS and CDR2 YYNGEE. The V and J ends lost 3 bases and 4 bases respectively, with 4 bases between them. The CDR3 contains 12 residues. CDR3 protein: CASSGSTGELFF. DNA for the CDR3: TGTGCCAGCAGCGGTAGCACCGGGGAGCTGTTTTTT.

The rearrangement links TRBV11-2 to TRBJ1-1; D remains ambiguous. V gave up 5 bases and J gave up 6 bases, with 13 bases separating them. This CDR3 contains 13 residues. Germline V lookup: CDR1 SGHAT, CDR2 FQNNGV. In nucleotides, the CDR3 is TGTGCCAGCAGCCGACCCTCGAGTGCTGAAGCTTTCTTT. Protein: CASSRPSSAEAFF.

A note on this clonotype: This could be a read error, since a much larger clone is one nucleotide away. This chain uses TRBV6-1 with TRBJ1-4; no definite D call. The CDR3 length is 13 residues. The V gene lost 5 bases and the J gene lost 8 bases, with 12 bases spanning the gap. CDR1 MNHNS and CDR2 SASEGT come from the germline V gene. CDR3 loop: CASSPPDGEKLFF. The CDR3 coding sequence is TGTGCCAGCAGTCCACCCGATGGGGAAAAACTGTTTTTT.

A word on this clonotype: One end of the junction varies from germline; a read error may be responsible. The rearrangement joins TRBV7-9 to TRBJ2-6, with 8 bases fitting TRBD1. Per germline, CDR1 SEHNR and CDR2 FQNEAQ (reference sequence). The length of the CDR3 is 20 residues. The CDR3 reads CASSFTTGGQATSVANVLTF. The CDR3 coding sequence is TGTGCCAGCAGCTTTACCACAGGGGGACAGGCCACCTCTGTGGCCAACGTCCTGACTTTC.